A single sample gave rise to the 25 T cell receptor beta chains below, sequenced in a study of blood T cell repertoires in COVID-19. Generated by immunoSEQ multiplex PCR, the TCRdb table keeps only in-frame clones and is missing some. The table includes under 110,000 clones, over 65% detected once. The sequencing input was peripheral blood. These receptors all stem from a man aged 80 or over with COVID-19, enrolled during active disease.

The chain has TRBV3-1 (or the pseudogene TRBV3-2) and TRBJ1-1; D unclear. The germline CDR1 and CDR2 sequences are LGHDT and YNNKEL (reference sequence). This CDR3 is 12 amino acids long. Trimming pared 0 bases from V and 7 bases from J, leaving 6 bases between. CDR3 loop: CASSQDGIEAFF. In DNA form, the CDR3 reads TGTGCCAGCAGCCAAGACGGGATTGAAGCTTTCTTT.

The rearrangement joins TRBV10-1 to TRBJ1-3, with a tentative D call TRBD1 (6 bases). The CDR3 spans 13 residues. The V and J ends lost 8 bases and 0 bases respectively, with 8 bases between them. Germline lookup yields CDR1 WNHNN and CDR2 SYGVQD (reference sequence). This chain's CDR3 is CASRDTSGNTIYF. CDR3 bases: TGCGCCAGCCGGGACACCTCTGGAAACACCATATATTTT.

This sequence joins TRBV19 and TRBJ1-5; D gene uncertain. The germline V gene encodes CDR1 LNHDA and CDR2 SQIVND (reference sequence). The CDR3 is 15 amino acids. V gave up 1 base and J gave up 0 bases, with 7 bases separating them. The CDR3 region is CASSIGLASNQPQHF. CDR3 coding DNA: TGTGCCAGTAGTATAGGGCTGGCTAGCAATCAGCCCCAGCATTTT.

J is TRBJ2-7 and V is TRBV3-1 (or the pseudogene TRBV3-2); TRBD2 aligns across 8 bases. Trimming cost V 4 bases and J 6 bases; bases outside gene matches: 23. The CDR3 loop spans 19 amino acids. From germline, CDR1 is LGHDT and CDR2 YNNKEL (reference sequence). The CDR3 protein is CASSPRWGGDRAGAPEQYF. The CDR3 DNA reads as TGTGCCAGCAGCCCCCGATGGGGAGGGGATCGAGCGGGAGCCCCCGAGCAGTACTTC.

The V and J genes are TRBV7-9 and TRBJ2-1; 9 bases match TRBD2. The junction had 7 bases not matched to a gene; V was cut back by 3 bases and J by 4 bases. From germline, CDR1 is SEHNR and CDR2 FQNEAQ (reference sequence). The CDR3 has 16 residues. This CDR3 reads CASSFGGGRAYNEQFF. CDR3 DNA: TGTGCCAGCAGCTTTGGGGGCGGGAGGGCGTACAATGAGCAGTTCTTC.

The CDR3 DNA sequence: TGTGCCAGCTCACAGGTAGACAGAGGCTCCTACGAGCAGTACTTC. Its translation is CASSQVDRGSYEQYF. The rearrangement uses TRBV18 and TRBJ2-7, with a weak D call TRBD1 (5 bases). The CDR3 is made up of 15 amino acids. Germline V gene lookup returns CDR1 KGHSH and CDR2 LQKENI. V was clipped by 4 bases and J by 0 bases, with 13 bases between them.

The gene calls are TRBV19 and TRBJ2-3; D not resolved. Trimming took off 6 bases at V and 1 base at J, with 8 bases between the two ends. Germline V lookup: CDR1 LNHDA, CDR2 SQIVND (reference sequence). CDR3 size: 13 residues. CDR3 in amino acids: CASSQVGTDTQYF. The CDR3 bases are TGTGCCAGTAGCCAGGTAGGCACAGATACGCAGTATTTT.

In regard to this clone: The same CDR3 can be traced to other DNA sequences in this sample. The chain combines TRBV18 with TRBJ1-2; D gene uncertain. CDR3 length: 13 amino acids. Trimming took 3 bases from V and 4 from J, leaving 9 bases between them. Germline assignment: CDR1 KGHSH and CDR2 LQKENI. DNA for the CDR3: TGTGCCAGCTCACCTGAAGGAGGCTATGGCTACACCTTC. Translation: CASSPEGGYGYTF.

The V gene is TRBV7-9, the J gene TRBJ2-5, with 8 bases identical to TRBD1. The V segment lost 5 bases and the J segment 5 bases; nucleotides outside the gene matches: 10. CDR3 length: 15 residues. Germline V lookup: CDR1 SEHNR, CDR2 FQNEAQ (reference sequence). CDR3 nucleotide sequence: TGTGCCAGCAGCCAGGGGGCAGGGTTGATCGAGACCCAGTACTTC. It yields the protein CASSQGAGLIETQYF.

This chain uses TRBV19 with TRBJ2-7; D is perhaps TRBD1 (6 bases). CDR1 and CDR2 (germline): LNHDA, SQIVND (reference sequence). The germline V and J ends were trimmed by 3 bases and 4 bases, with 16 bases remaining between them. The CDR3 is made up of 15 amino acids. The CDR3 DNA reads TGTGCCAGTAGTATGTCCAGGGGTGGCCGGTACGAGCAGTACTTC. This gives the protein CASSMSRGGRYEQYF.

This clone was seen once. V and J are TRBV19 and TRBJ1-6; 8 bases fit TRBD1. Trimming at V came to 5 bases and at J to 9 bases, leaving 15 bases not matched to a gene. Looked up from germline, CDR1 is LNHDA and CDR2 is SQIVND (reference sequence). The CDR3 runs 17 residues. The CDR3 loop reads CASSSTAGGTGVSPLHF. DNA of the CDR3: TGTGCCAGTAGTTCAACCGCAGGAGGGACAGGAGTTTCACCCCTCCACTTT.

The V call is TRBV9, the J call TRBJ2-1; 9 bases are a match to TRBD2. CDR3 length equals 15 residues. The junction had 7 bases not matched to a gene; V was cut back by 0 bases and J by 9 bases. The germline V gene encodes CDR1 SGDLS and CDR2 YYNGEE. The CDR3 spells CASSVVGREGSEQFF. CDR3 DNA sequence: TGTGCCAGCAGCGTAGTCGGGCGGGAGGGAAGTGAGCAGTTCTTC.

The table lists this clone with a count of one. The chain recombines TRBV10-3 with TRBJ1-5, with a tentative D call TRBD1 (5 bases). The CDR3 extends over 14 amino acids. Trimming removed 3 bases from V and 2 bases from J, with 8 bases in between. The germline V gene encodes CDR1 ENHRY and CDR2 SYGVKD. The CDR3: CAISEGAGNQPQHF. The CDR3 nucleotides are TGTGCCATCAGTGAAGGGGCTGGCAATCAGCCCCAGCATTTT.

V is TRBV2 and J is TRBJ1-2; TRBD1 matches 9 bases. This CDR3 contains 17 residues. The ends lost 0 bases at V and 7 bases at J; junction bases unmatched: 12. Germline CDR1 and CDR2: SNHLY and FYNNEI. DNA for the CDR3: TGTGCCAGCAGTGAAGCTGGGACAGGGTACGAGTTGGGTGGCTACACCTTC. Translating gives CASSEAGTGYELGGYTF.

The CDR3 sequence: CASSAQGSRQPQHF. The CDR3 DNA sequence: TGTGCCAGCAGCGCGCAGGGGTCACGGCAGCCCCAGCATTTT. This chain links TRBV9 with TRBJ1-5, with D tentatively TRBD1 (6 bases). V dropped 3 bases and J dropped 7 bases, with 14 bases sitting between them. The CDR3 has 14 residues. In germline, CDR1 is SGDLS, CDR2 YYNGEE.

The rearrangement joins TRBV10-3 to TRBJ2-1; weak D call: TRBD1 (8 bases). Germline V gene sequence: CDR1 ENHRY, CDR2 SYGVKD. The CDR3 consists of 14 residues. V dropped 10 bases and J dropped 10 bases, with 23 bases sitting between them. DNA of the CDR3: TGTGCCACGGCCGGGAGGCAGGGGGCAGGGGAGCAGTTCTTC. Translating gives CATAGRQGAGEQFF.

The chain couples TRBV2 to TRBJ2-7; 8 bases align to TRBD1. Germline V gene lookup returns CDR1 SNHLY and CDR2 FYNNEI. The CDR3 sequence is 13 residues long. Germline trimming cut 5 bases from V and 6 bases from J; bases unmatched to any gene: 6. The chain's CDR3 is CASSFRTGSEQYF. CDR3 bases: TGTGCCAGCAGTTTCCGGACAGGGTCCGAGCAGTACTTC.

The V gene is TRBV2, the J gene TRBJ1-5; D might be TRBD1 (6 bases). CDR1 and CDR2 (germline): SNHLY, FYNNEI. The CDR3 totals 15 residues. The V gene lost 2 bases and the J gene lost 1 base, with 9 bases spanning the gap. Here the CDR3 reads CASSEQGLSNQPQHF. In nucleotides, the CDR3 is TGTGCCAGCAGTGAACAGGGGCTGAGCAATCAGCCCCAGCATTTT.

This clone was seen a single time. CDR3 sequence reads: CASSDLAGETQYF. In nucleotides, the CDR3 is TGTGCCAGCAGTGACCTAGCGGGAGAGACCCAGTACTTC. V gene TRBV2 combines with J gene TRBJ2-5; 8 bases align to TRBD2. Germline V gives CDR1 SNHLY, CDR2 FYNNEI. There are 13 residues in the CDR3. The V segment lost 3 bases and the J segment 4 bases; nucleotides outside the gene matches: 1.

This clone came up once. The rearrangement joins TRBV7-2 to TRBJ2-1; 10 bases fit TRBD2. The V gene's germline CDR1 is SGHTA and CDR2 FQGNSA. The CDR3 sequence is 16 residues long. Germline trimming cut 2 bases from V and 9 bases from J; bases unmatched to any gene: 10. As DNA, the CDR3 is TGTGCCAGCAGCTTATGGGGAGCGGGAGGGCCAAGTGAGCAGTTCTTC. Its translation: CASSLWGAGGPSEQFF.

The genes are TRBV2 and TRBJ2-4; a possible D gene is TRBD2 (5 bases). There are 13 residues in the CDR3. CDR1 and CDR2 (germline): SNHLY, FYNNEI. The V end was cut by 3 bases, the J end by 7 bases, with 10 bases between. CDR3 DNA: TGTGCCAGCAGTGAGGACGGGATGAACATTCAGTACTTC. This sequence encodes CASSEDGMNIQYF.

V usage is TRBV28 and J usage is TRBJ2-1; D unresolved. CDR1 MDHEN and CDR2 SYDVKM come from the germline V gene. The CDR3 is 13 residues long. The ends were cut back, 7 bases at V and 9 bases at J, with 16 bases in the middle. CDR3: CASNSQLVGEQFF. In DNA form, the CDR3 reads TGTGCCAGCAACAGCCAACTGGTCGGTGAGCAGTTCTTC.

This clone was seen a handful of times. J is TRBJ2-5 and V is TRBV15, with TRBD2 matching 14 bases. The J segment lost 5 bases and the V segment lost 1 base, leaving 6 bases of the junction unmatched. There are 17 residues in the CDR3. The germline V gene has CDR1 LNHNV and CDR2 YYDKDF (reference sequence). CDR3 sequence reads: CATSRGGTSGSGETQYF. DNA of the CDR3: TGTGCCACCAGCAGAGGAGGGACTAGCGGGAGCGGGGAGACCCAGTACTTC.

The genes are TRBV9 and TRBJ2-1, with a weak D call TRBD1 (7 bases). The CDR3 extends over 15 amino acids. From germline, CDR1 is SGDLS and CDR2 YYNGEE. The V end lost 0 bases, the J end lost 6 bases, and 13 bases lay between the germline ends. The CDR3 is CASSVGQGGRNEQFF. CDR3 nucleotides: TGTGCCAGCAGCGTAGGACAGGGAGGCCGCAATGAGCAGTTCTTC.

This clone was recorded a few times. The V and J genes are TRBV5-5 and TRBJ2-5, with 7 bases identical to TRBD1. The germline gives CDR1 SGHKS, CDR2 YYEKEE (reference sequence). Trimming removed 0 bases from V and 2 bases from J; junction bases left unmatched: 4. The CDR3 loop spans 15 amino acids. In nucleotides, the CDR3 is TGTGCCAGCAGCTTGGGGGACAGCCTACAAGAGACCCAGTACTTC. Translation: CASSLGDSLQETQYF.